This passage covers 16 T cell receptor beta chains from one sample sequenced in a study of cytomegalovirus exposure and HLA in healthy donors. Generated by immunoSEQ multiplex PCR, the TCRdb table keeps only in-frame clones and is missing some. The data contain tens of thousands of clones, nearly 95% of them singletons. The specimen sequenced was PBMCs. The receptors shown here come from a man younger than 35 in good health and CMV-seropositive.

The J gene is TRBJ2-2, the V gene TRBV6-1; 8 bases map to TRBD2. CDR1 and CDR2 from the germline V gene are MNHNS and SASEGT. Trimming removed 0 bases from V and 1 base from J; junction bases left unmatched: 10. This CDR3 spans 19 amino acids. For the CDR3, the DNA is TGTGCCAGCAGTGAAGCGCTCCGGCCTAGCGGGCTGAACACCGGGGAGCTGTTTTTT. Translating it yields CASSEALRPSGLNTGELFF.

The rearrangement uses TRBV19 and TRBJ2-7; 10 bases are a match to TRBD1. This CDR3 has 14 amino acids. J lost 4 bases, V lost 8 bases, and 8 bases had no gene match. The germline gives CDR1 LNHDA, CDR2 SQIVND (reference sequence). This chain's CDR3 is CASAIRDRGYEQYF. CDR3 coding DNA: TGTGCCAGTGCGATCCGGGACAGGGGTTACGAGCAGTACTTC.

The chain carries TRBV25-1 and TRBJ2-2, with D possibly TRBD1 on 5 matching bases. The CDR3 is made up of 15 amino acids. From germline, CDR1 is MGHDK and CDR2 SYGVNS. V shed 3 bases and J shed 5 bases, with 13 bases lying between them. The CDR3 nucleotides read TGTGCCAGCAGTGACAGGGCAGGGATTACCGGGGAGCTGTTTTTT. It specifies CASSDRAGITGELFF. The variable domain in full, completed from reference TRBV25-1 and TRBJ2-2, reads EADIYQTPRYLVIGTGKKITLECSQTMGHDKMYWYQQDPGMELHLIHYSYGVNSTEKGDLSSESTVSRIRTEHFPLTLESARPSHTSQYLCASSDRAGITGELFFGEGSRLTVL.

This chain links TRBV10-3 with TRBJ1-5; D perhaps matches TRBD1 (5 bases). V lost 5 bases to trimming and J lost 3 bases, with 8 bases between them. Looked up from germline, CDR1 is ENHRY and CDR2 is SYGVKD. The CDR3 has 13 residues. CDR3 bases: TGTGCCATCAGTCCGGGGGTCAATCAGCCCCAGCATTTT. It translates to CAISPGVNQPQHF.

The rearrangement links TRBV27 to TRBJ2-7; D is perhaps TRBD2 (5 bases). Germline V CDR1 and CDR2: MNHEY, SMNVEV (reference sequence). This CDR3 contains 12 residues. The V gene lost 6 bases and the J gene lost 4 bases, with 10 bases spanning the gap. This chain's CDR3 is CASRGSGYEQYF. For the CDR3, the DNA is TGTGCCAGCAGGGGCTCGGGGTACGAGCAGTACTTC.

V gene TRBV5-1 combines with J gene TRBJ2-5; TRBD1 might be the D (6 bases). With 3 bases removed from V and 5 bases from J, the gap between germline ends came to 11 bases. Per germline, CDR1 SGHRS and CDR2 YFSETQ. This CDR3 is 13 amino acids long. CDR3 in DNA: TGCGCCAGCAGCTCACAGGGAAGCGAGACCCAGTACTTC. Encoded protein: CASSSQGSETQYF.

This chain joins TRBV2 and TRBJ2-5; a possible D gene is TRBD2 (5 bases). The CDR3 extends over 17 amino acids. Per germline, CDR1 SNHLY and CDR2 FYNNEI. V shed 3 bases and J shed 9 bases, with 26 bases lying between them. The CDR3 coding sequence is TGTGCCAGCAGTGAGGTCGGGCGGGCCGGTCTTCGTTTGGCCCAGTACTTC. Its protein is CASSEVGRAGLRLAQYF.

V and J are TRBV5-1 and TRBJ1-1; D not certain. The CDR3 is 13 residues long. Germline values: CDR1 SGHRS, CDR2 YFSETQ. V was cut by 4 bases and J by 1 base, with 8 bases left in between. The CDR3 spells CASSTHQNTEAFF. In DNA, the CDR3 is TGCGCCAGCAGCACACACCAGAACACTGAAGCTTTCTTT.

CDR3 amino acids: CASSPPTSGIVSYNEQFF. CDR3 coding DNA: TGTGCCAGCTCACCACCGACTAGCGGGATTGTATCCTACAATGAGCAGTTCTTC. The genes are TRBV18 and TRBJ2-1; 11 nucleotides match TRBD2. Germline lookup yields CDR1 KGHSH and CDR2 LQKENI. Trimming at V came to 0 bases and at J to 1 base, leaving 5 bases not matched to a gene. This CDR3 contains 18 residues.

The chain uses TRBV19 and TRBJ2-7; 11 bases match TRBD1. Trimming at V came to 5 bases and at J to 3 bases, leaving 3 bases not matched to a gene. The germline gives CDR1 LNHDA, CDR2 SQIVND (reference sequence). CDR3 length: 14 amino acids. CDR3 nucleotides: TGTGCCAGTAGTTCGGGACAGGGGGTCTACGAGCAGTACTTC. Translated, it gives CASSSGQGVYEQYF.

The CDR3: CASSRPGLAGVGDTQYF. CDR3 DNA sequence: TGCGCCAGCAGCCGGCCGGGACTAGCGGGAGTCGGAGATACGCAGTATTTT. The chain couples TRBV4-1 to TRBJ2-3; 14 bases fit TRBD2. The CDR3 covers 17 residues. Germline V gene lookup returns CDR1 MGHRA and CDR2 YSYEKL. V trimming: 4 bases; J trimming: 5 bases; junction bases outside the gene matches: 8.

V usage is TRBV7-3 and J usage is TRBJ1-5; D is possibly TRBD1 (6 bases). This CDR3 region has 15 residues. V gave up 5 bases and J gave up 6 bases, with 17 bases separating them. CDR1 and CDR2 (germline): SGHTA, FQGTGA. CDR3 in DNA: TGTGCCAGCAGCCCAACAGGGACCAGCGGTCAGCCCCAGCATTTT. Its translation: CASSPTGTSGQPQHF.

The V call is TRBV30, the J call TRBJ2-3; 12 bases map to TRBD2. Germline values: CDR1 GTSNPN, CDR2 SVGIG (reference sequence). CDR3 length: 15 residues. V lost 4 bases, J lost 4 bases, and 6 bases stayed unmatched. The CDR3 sequence: CAWTETSGSPDTQYF. The CDR3 coding sequence is TGTGCCTGGACCGAGACTAGCGGGAGTCCAGATACGCAGTATTTT.

This chain uses TRBV2 with TRBJ2-2; tentatively, D is TRBD1 (6 bases). The CDR3 is 15 amino acids. Germline CDR1 SNHLY, CDR2 FYNNEI. The germline V and J ends were trimmed by 6 bases and 2 bases, with 13 bases remaining between them. The CDR3 bases are TGTGCCAGCAGCCGTACAGGGATTAACACCGGGGAGCTGTTTTTT. Its protein is CASSRTGINTGELFF.

The chain couples TRBV6-6 to TRBJ1-5; a possible D gene is TRBD1 (5 bases). Trimming left V 6 bases short and J 4 bases short, with 16 bases between. Germline CDR1 and CDR2: MNHNY and SVGAGI (reference sequence). The CDR3 has 15 residues. The CDR3 coding sequence is TGTGCCAGCAGCCCGGAGGGACGGCTAAATCAGCCCCAGCATTTT. Translating gives CASSPEGRLNQPQHF.

The chain combines TRBV10-3 with TRBJ2-2; 7 bases agree with TRBD1. The CDR3 length is 15 residues. Germline V gene data show CDR1 as ENHRY and CDR2 as SYGVKD. The ends lost 7 bases at V and 7 bases at J; junction bases unmatched: 12. CDR3 region: CAIKKPTGEHGELFF. As DNA, the CDR3 is TGTGCCATCAAGAAACCCACAGGGGAACACGGGGAGCTGTTTTTT.